These T cell receptor beta chains were read from a single sample in a study of shared clonotypes between healthy human individuals. TCRdb's table, derived via immunoSEQ multiplex PCR, lists solely in-frame clones and lacks some. Seen here are over 1.5 million clones, 95% to 99% observed once, and the top ten hold around 0.47%. The sequenced material came from naive CD4+ T cells sorted from blood. These receptors all come from a man younger than 45 in good health. Both conserved end residues are trimmed from each CDR3.

j_call v_call cdr3_aa
TRBJ1-3 TRBV6-5 ASSFDVSGNTIY
TRBJ2-7 TRBV10-3 AISAGALGDEQY
TRBJ2-7 TRBV5-4 ASTHGAVQY
TRBJ2-5 TRBV5-6 ASRVFRGGQETQY
TRBJ1-2 TRBV6-5 ASSPTAFPGYT
TRBJ2-1 TRBV15 ATSREGAPPAEQF
TRBJ2-4 TRBV2 ASSSTGLLAKNIQY
TRBJ2-7 TRBV6-5 ASSRTGNANEQY
TRBJ2-3 TRBV10-3 ASANLAEGSDTQY
TRBJ2-1 TRBV7-9 ASSLPGLAGKEQF
TRBJ1-5 TRBV19 ASTPGGNSNQPQH
TRBJ2-1 TRBV30 AWSVLREQF
TRBJ1-1 TRBV28 ASETPNTEAF
TRBJ2-5 TRBV14 ASRLGLATPETQY
TRBJ1-2 TRBV28 ASSSPYVTCT
TRBJ1-4 TRBV25-1 ASSERTVNEKLF
TRBJ1-5 TRBV2 ASSSDRGRQPQH
TRBJ2-7 TRBV19 ASSGGYEQY
TRBJ1-1 TRBV5-1 ASSLEGQNTEAF
TRBJ2-1 TRBV5-1 ASTRDGSSYNEQF
TRBJ2-3 TRBV27 ASNSPGGRFSDTQY
TRBJ2-1 TRBV4-1 ASGLGGGIYNEQF
TRBJ2-5 TRBV19 ASSSPGQIQETQY
TRBJ2-3 TRBV27 ASSFSGSSTDTQY